Each of the 6 T cell receptor beta chains below was sequenced from the same sample in a study of OX40 agonist ivuxolimab in advanced cancers. The repertoire was sequenced with immunoSEQ multiplex PCR; TCRdb's copy has only in-frame clones and lacks some. The sample holds some 130,000 clones, 80% to 90% seen once. Material: CD4+ or CD8+ T cells sorted from blood, obtained in a trial of the OX40 agonist ivuxolimab. All receptors derive from an adult with an advanced solid tumor such as melanoma, head and neck, liver or kidney cancer.

This clone was detected only a few times. This chain links TRBV4-3 with TRBJ2-7; 8 bases are a match to TRBD2. The germline gives CDR1 LGHNA, CDR2 YSLEER. This CDR3 has 14 residues. The V gene end was trimmed by 2 bases and the J gene end by 4 bases; junction bases not matched to a gene: 4. The CDR3 here is CASSQLAGLYEQYF. The CDR3 DNA reads as TGCGCCAGCAGCCAACTAGCGGGCCTTTACGAGCAGTACTTC.

This chain joins TRBV5-1 and TRBJ1-2; D might be TRBD1 (6 bases). Germline V lookup: CDR1 SGHRS, CDR2 YFSETQ. Trimming shortened V by 1 base and J by 3 bases, and 19 bases separated the two germline ends. This CDR3 has 17 residues. The CDR3 sequence: CASSLRSRGRGDYGYTF. DNA of the CDR3: TGCGCCAGCAGCTTGCGTTCAAGAGGCAGGGGCGACTATGGCTACACCTTC. Drawing the rest from reference TRBV5-1 and TRBJ1-2, the complete variable domain is KAGVTQTPRYLIKTRGQQVTLSCSPISGHRSVSWYQQTPGQGLQFLFEYFSETQRNKGNFPGRFSGRQFSNSRSEMNVSTLELGDSALYLCASSLRSRGRGDYGYTFGSGTRLTVV.

The DNA of the CDR3 is TGTGCCAGCAGCCAGCCGGGACAGGGGTCATCCTACGAGCAGTACTTC. This encodes CASSQPGQGSSYEQYF. V gene TRBV11-1 combines with J gene TRBJ2-7, with 10 bases matching TRBD1. CDR3 size: 16 residues. V was clipped by 5 bases and J by 1 base; unmatched bases: 8. Germline V CDR1 and CDR2: SGHAT, FQDESV (reference sequence).

In regard to this clone: The junction does not match germline at one end; this may be a read error. The chain couples TRBV30 to TRBJ2-2; D uncertain. This CDR3 region has 13 residues. Germline V gene sequence: CDR1 GTSNPN, CDR2 SVGIG (reference sequence). For the CDR3, the DNA is TGTGTCTGGAGTCCGGGTAACACCGGGGAGCTGTTTTTT. It yields the protein CVWSPGNTGELFF.

CDR3 region: CASSYAAGGGSNQPQHF. In DNA form, the CDR3 reads TGTGCCAGCAGTTACGCCGCGGGAGGAGGATCCAATCAGCCCCAGCATTTT. V and J are TRBV28 and TRBJ1-5; D not certain. V was clipped by 4 bases and J by 3 bases, with 19 bases between them. This CDR3 is built from 17 residues. The germline gives CDR1 MDHEN, CDR2 SYDVKM.

This chain uses TRBV6-5 with TRBJ1-6, with D uncertain. Between the trimmed V and J ends, which lost 6 bases and 12 bases, there was a span of 12 bases. CDR3 length: 12 residues. Germline V gene sequence: CDR1 MNHEY, CDR2 SVGAGI. The CDR3 loop reads CASSTLSRPLHF. Here the CDR3 DNA reads TGTGCCAGCAGCACCCTGAGTCGACCCCTCCACTTT.